The 16 T cell receptor beta chains in this list originate from one sample, sequenced in a study of regulatory T cells in long-lasting Graves disease. Extracted PBMC RNA gave rise to the TCR library. MiXCR was run by TCRdb on the reads, yielding one entry per CDR3 protein. This sample has about 660 distinct CDR3 sequences, with 87% found just once. The sequencing here drew on peripheral blood mononuclear cells (PBMCs), taken with antithyroid drug treatment, in newly diagnosed or persistent Graves disease (not recorded which). These receptors were collected from a woman aged 25 to 45 with Graves disease.

The chain joins TRBV14 to TRBJ2-7; no definite D call. The V gene lost 1 base and the J gene lost 2 bases, with 3 bases spanning the gap. CDR1 SGHDN and CDR2 FVKESK come from the germline V gene. This CDR3 spans 12 amino acids. The CDR3 bases are TGTGCCAGCAGCCAAGTACCCTACGAGCAGTACTTC. It translates to CASSQVPYEQYF. Complete variable domain (other parts from reference TRBV14 and TRBJ2-7): EAGVTQFPSHSVIEKGQTVTLRCDPISGHDNLYWYRRVMGKEIKFLLHFVKESKQDESGMPNNRFLAERTGGTYSTLKVQPAELEDSGVYFCASSQVPYEQYFGPGTRLTVT.

The gene calls are TRBV28 and TRBJ2-5; 7 bases fit TRBD1. With V trimmed by 1 base and J by 2 bases, 7 bases remained unmatched. Germline CDR1 is MDHEN and CDR2 is SYDVKM. This CDR3 region has 16 residues. CDR3 in DNA: TGTGCCAGCAGTTTATTCGATAAACAGGGGCAAGAGACCCAGTACTTC. Translated: CASSLFDKQGQETQYF.

The chain joins TRBV28 to TRBJ2-7; D is ambiguous. This CDR3 is built from 12 residues. Trimming shortened V by 6 bases and J by 1 base, and 7 bases separated the two germline ends. Germline V gene data show CDR1 as MDHEN and CDR2 as SYDVKM. The CDR3 DNA reads TGTGCCAGCAGGTCCGGATCCTACGAGCAGTACTTC. This gives the protein CASRSGSYEQYF.

The chain uses TRBV5-1 and TRBJ2-3; D may be TRBD1 or TRBD2 (6 bases each). Trimming removed 3 bases at V and 0 bases at J, with 11 bases between. The CDR3 consists of 15 residues. Per germline, CDR1 SGHRS and CDR2 YFSETQ. The CDR3 loop is CASSYTGTSTDTQYF. DNA of the CDR3: TGCGCCAGCAGCTATACAGGGACTAGCACAGATACGCAGTATTTT.

The chain carries TRBV5-4 and TRBJ2-1; TRBD2 matches at 11 bases. This CDR3 region has 15 residues. Germline CDR1 reads SGHNT; CDR2 reads YYREEE (reference sequence). V gave up 1 base and J gave up 6 bases; unmatched junction bases: 3. CDR3 DNA: TGTGCCAGCAGCTTGTCTAGCGGGAGGATCAATGAGCAGTTCTTC. Its protein is CASSLSSGRINEQFF.

The chain has TRBV11-2 and TRBJ2-7; TRBD2 matches 7 bases. Germline V gene lookup returns CDR1 SGHAT and CDR2 FQNNGV. V gave up 8 bases and J gave up 4 bases; unmatched junction bases: 11. The CDR3 totals 14 residues. The CDR3 bases are TGTGCCAGCCTAAAGGGAGGGAGCGAGTACGAGCAGTACTTC. It codes for CASLKGGSEYEQYF.

The rearrangement uses TRBV29-1 and TRBJ2-5, with D possibly matching TRBD2 (6 bases). CDR3 length equals 11 residues. CDR1 is SQVTM, CDR2 ANQGSEA, per germline. Trimming cost V 0 bases and J 8 bases, with 7 bases left between them. The CDR3 DNA is TGCAGCGTTGAAGATGGGACTACCCAGTACTTC. Its translation is CSVEDGTTQYF.

CDR3 amino acids: CASSPGTDKLFF. The CDR3 nucleotides are TGTGCCAGCAGCCCCGGGACAGACAAACTGTTTTTT. The chain carries TRBV5-4 and TRBJ1-4; 7 bases are shared with TRBD1. The CDR3 covers 12 residues. Germline CDR1 and CDR2: SGHNT and YYREEE (reference sequence). V lost 4 bases, J lost 11 bases, and 5 bases stayed unmatched.

V gene TRBV5-1 combines with J gene TRBJ2-3; D possibly matches TRBD1 or TRBD2 (7 bases each). Germline assignment: CDR1 SGHRS and CDR2 YFSETQ. Trimming shortened V by 4 bases and J by 4 bases, and 16 bases separated the two germline ends. The CDR3 spans 15 residues. DNA for the CDR3: TGCGCCAGCAGCCGTATTGCAGGGGGGGCAGATACGCAGTATTTT. This translates into CASSRIAGGADTQYF.

This clonotype was found once. The J gene is TRBJ2-7, the V gene TRBV20-1, with 7 positions matching TRBD1. CDR1 is DFQATT, CDR2 SNEGSKA, per germline (reference sequence). Trimming cost V 6 bases and J 2 bases; bases outside gene matches: 10. This CDR3 is 14 amino acids long. The CDR3 sequence: CSALGDRVTYEQYF. In nucleotides, the CDR3 is TGCAGTGCCCTGGGCGACAGGGTGACCTACGAGCAGTACTTC.

V and J are TRBV27 and TRBJ2-7, with 7 bases aligning to TRBD2. The CDR3 covers 14 residues. J gave up 0 bases and V 3 bases, and 2 bases lay outside the gene matches. CDR1 is MNHEY and CDR2 is SMNVEV in the germline V gene (reference sequence). The CDR3 reads CASSLGGDSYEQYF. The CDR3, as DNA: TGTGCCAGCAGTTTGGGAGGGGACTCCTACGAGCAGTACTTC.

The J gene is TRBJ2-3, the V gene TRBV28, with D possibly being TRBD1 (6 bases). The germline V and J ends were trimmed by 5 bases and 6 bases, with 9 bases remaining between them. The length of the CDR3 is 12 residues. Looked up from germline, CDR1 is MDHEN and CDR2 is SYDVKM. DNA of the CDR3: TGTGCCAGCAGTCCAGGGGTGGATACGCAGTATTTT. It is translated as CASSPGVDTQYF.

The CDR3: CASSLVSTTTDTQYF. CDR3 coding DNA: TGTGCCAGCAGCTTAGTATCGACCACCACAGATACGCAGTATTTT. The chain carries TRBV11-2 and TRBJ2-3; no clear D gene. The germline V gene encodes CDR1 SGHAT and CDR2 FQNNGV. This CDR3 region has 15 residues. Trimming cost V 1 base and J 2 bases, with 10 bases left between them.

The V gene is TRBV6-5, the J gene TRBJ1-6; D not certain. The CDR3 covers 15 residues. The ends were cut back, 3 bases at V and 7 bases at J, with 13 bases in the middle. Germline assignment: CDR1 MNHEY and CDR2 SVGAGI. The CDR3 loop is CASSYYRDWNSPLHF. The CDR3 nucleotides are TGTGCCAGCAGTTATTATCGGGATTGGAATTCACCCCTCCACTTT.

This clonotype appeared once. The J gene is TRBJ1-1, the V gene TRBV19; TRBD1 matches 11 bases. The CDR3 length is 15 residues. The J segment lost 4 bases and the V segment lost 3 bases, leaving 4 bases of the junction unmatched. Germline assignment: CDR1 LNHDA and CDR2 SQIVND (reference sequence). The CDR3, as DNA: TGTGCCAGTAGTATCACCGGGACAGGGGGCACTGAAGCTTTCTTT. Amino acid sequence: CASSITGTGGTEAFF.

V usage is TRBV5-6 and J usage is TRBJ1-1; D gene uncertain. CDR3 length equals 14 residues. V lost 4 bases, J lost 5 bases, and 15 bases lay in between. Germline V lookup: CDR1 SGHDT, CDR2 YYEEEE. The CDR3 loop reads CASSPGGQWTEAFF. CDR3 DNA sequence: TGTGCCAGCAGCCCTGGCGGCCAGTGGACTGAAGCTTTCTTT.